This T cell receptor beta chain was captured by sequencing in a study of blood T cell repertoires in COVID-19. The CDR3 is 14 amino acids. Germline lookup yields CDR1 GTSNPN and CDR2 SVGIG (reference sequence). Trimming pared 0 bases from V and 3 bases from J, leaving 11 bases between. The sample holds a few counts of this clone. Measured with immunoSEQ multiplex PCR; TCRdb has only the in-frame clones, and not every one. The repertoire consists of 300,000 to 350,000 clones, with roughly 88% occurring once and the leading ten covering about 5%. The source of this sequence is a man aged 30 to 45 who had recovered from COVID-19. The chain carries TRBV30 and TRBJ1-2, with D possibly TRBD1 on 5 matching bases. The material sequenced was PBMCs or T cells enriched from blood (not recorded which). The CDR3 protein is CAWSVLLGDYGYTF. The CDR3 DNA reads as TGTGCCTGGAGTGTACTTCTAGGGGACTATGGCTACACCTTC.